This paragraph reports one T cell receptor (beta chain). There is no known antigen for this receptor. No base quality information exists; no much larger clone differs at one position. The immunoSEQ Assay, a bias-controlled multiplex PCR, was used to amplify TCRbeta CDR3 regions from genomic DNA. In the source study's methods: Within the assay, amplification of reference gene primers was used to estimate how many nucleated cells each sample contained. To quantify the absolute abundance of each unique TCRbeta CDR3 rearrangement, sequence reads were collapsed and filtered. For each sample, productive Simpson clonality was calculated by taking the square root of Simpson's diversity index across productive rearrangements. TCRdb took over this immuneACCESS table, retaining in-frame rearrangements with V and J assigned. Such tables are incomplete; in checked studies, under half of the missing clones stem from an unresolved V gene, and the remainder is unexplained. The V and J calls and clone size are taken from that table; D and trimming were inferred from the DNA. The sample table lists tens of thousands of clones, around 83% of them with a count of one. Less than 25% of the sample belongs to the ten largest clones.

Collaborating institutions collected whole blood in K2EDTA tubes following their own protocols. For TCRbeta analysis, collaborator samples were shipped as frozen whole blood, as isolated PBMCs, or as DNA extracted from either sample type. The sample comes from a study of blood T cell repertoires in COVID-19 (dated by TCRdb to the early 2020s). At the level of the whole study: Samples covering the acute and convalescent phases of COVID-19 were provided by collaborators in the United States, Italy and Spain. The material from the prospective study consisted of cDNA or gDNA derived from T cells, B-cell-depleted T cells, or PBMCs. Deeply sampled blood TCRbeta repertoires from subjects exposed to, actively infected with, or recovered from COVID-19 were included in the dataset. The repertoires were released in a freely available public database meant as a resource for research on the immune response to SARS-CoV-2. The samples were drawn from the first 160 participants of the ongoing ImmuneRACE study and from 1,254 subjects provided by 6 global collaborators. A de-identified subject ID, COVID-19 status, age in years and sex were almost always included in the sample metadata. Where HLA class I and class II types were available, the types were taken from metadata supplied by the sample provider, not from assay-based typing.

Summary of the overall study and its limitations: The amount of clinical and demographic metadata varied by source and participant and was provided uncurated.

The receptor's source is a human donor with acute or convalescent COVID-19. The donor label of this sample is uncertain. The sample was peripheral blood.

The DNA sequence reads TGTGCCAGCAGTTACTCTAGCGGGGGCAATGAGCAGTTCTTC. It translates to CASSYSSGGNEQFF. The V and J segments used are TRBV6-5 and TRBJ2-1; 9 bases in the middle match TRBD2. Clipping removes 0 bases from V and 6 bases from J, with 0 as the unmatched junction base count. CDR1 and CDR2 are read off the germline V gene as MNHEY and SVGAGI. Taken from cysteine to phenylalanine, the CDR3 has 14 residues. Left in the record is the CDR3 DNA by itself, 42 bases read in frame from the first base.